A single sample is the source of the 20 T cell receptor beta chains below, sequenced in a study of T-cell memory formation after mild COVID-19. TCRdb reprocessed the 5' RACE reads via MiXCR and lists one record per CDR3 protein. The profile covers some 130,000 distinct CDR3 sequences, with roughly 6% appearing a single time and approximately 2.3% taken by the ten largest. Sequencing input: PBMCs or a T cell subset sorted from them (not recorded which). The receptors stem from an adult woman who had mild COVID-19 (a few samples of this study predate the infection). Cell type and time point are not known.

V and J are TRBV4-1 and TRBJ1-1; no definite D call. The CDR3 runs 14 residues. Trimming stripped 0 bases from V and 0 bases from J, with 5 bases between. Germline CDR1 is MGHRA and CDR2 is YSYEKL. The chain's CDR3 is CASSQEGVNTEAFF. The CDR3 region has the DNA TGCGCCAGCAGCCAAGAGGGAGTGAACACTGAAGCTTTCTTT.

The rearrangement links TRBV2 to TRBJ2-7; 9 bases map to TRBD2. V lost 5 bases, J lost 4 bases, and 6 bases stayed unmatched. CDR1 is SNHLY, CDR2 FYNNEI, per germline. The length of the CDR3 is 14 residues. This CDR3 reads CASSTSGRHYEQYF. The CDR3 DNA follows: TGTGCCAGCAGTACCAGCGGGAGGCATTACGAGCAGTACTTC.

This clonotype was seen repeatedly, ten times or more. CDR3 DNA: TGTGCCAGCAGCCGGGCGAGGACGAACACCGGGGAGCTGTTTTTT. Residues: CASSRARTNTGELFF. The gene calls are TRBV6-5 and TRBJ2-2, with unresolved D. Germline lookup yields CDR1 MNHEY and CDR2 SVGAGI. The CDR3 consists of 15 residues. V lost 6 bases and J lost 0, with 11 bases in between.

The V and J genes are TRBV5-1 and TRBJ2-1, with 14 bases identical to TRBD2. The CDR3 loop spans 16 amino acids. The germline gives CDR1 SGHRS, CDR2 YFSETQ. J was trimmed by 6 bases and V by 3 bases; bases with no gene match: 5. The CDR3 DNA reads as TGCGCCAGCAGCTCGGCGACTAGCGGGAGGGCCAATGAGCAGTTCTTC. Residues: CASSSATSGRANEQFF.

There are a few counts of this clonotype. This sequence joins TRBV7-9 and TRBJ1-4, with D maybe TRBD1 (5 bases). Trimming removed 1 base at V and 7 bases at J, with 13 bases between. This CDR3 has 15 amino acids. CDR1 is SEHNR and CDR2 is FQNEAQ in the germline V gene (reference sequence). Written as DNA, the CDR3 is TGTGCCAGCAGCTTAGTCGAGGGGCGAGGTGAAAAACTGTTTTTT. Residues: CASSLVEGRGEKLFF. Combining the CDR3 with reference TRBV7-9 and TRBJ1-4 gives the whole variable domain DTGVSQNPRHKITKRGQNVTFRCDPISEHNRLYWYRQTLGQGPEFLTYFQNEAQLEKSRLLSDRFSAERPKGSFSTLEIQRTEQGDSAMYLCASSLVEGRGEKLFFGSGTQLSVL.

The V gene is TRBV7-9, the J gene TRBJ1-1; D might be TRBD1 (6 bases). V shed 4 bases and J shed 5 bases, with 17 bases lying between them. Germline lookup yields CDR1 SEHNR and CDR2 FQNEAQ (reference sequence). This CDR3 has 15 amino acids. The CDR3 coding sequence is TGTGCCAGCAGCTCGGCCAGGGGTGGTCGGACTGAAGCTTTCTTT. It is translated as CASSSARGGRTEAFF.

This clonotype was observed at least ten times. V is TRBV5-5 and J is TRBJ2-7; D unresolved. V shed 0 bases and J shed 0 bases, with 10 bases lying between them. The V gene's germline CDR1 is SGHKS and CDR2 YYEKEE (reference sequence). CDR3 length equals 15 residues. The CDR3, as DNA: TGTGCCAGCAGCTTGGCCTCTACAGTCTCCTACGAGCAGTACTTC. It is translated as CASSLASTVSYEQYF.

V usage is TRBV27 and J usage is TRBJ2-7; 7 bases are shared with TRBD2. J lost 6 bases, V lost 6 bases, and 17 bases had no gene match. CDR1 and CDR2 (germline): MNHEY, SMNVEV (reference sequence). The CDR3 loop spans 16 amino acids. The CDR3 is CASSSPASGKSSEQYF. The CDR3 DNA follows: TGTGCCAGCAGCTCCCCTGCCAGCGGGAAATCGTCCGAGCAGTACTTC.

This clonotype showed up many times. The chain uses TRBV11-2 and TRBJ2-3; maybe TRBD2 (5 bases). Deletions cut 5 bases from V and 5 bases from J, with 14 bases between. The CDR3 length is 14 residues. CDR1 and CDR2 from the germline V gene are SGHAT and FQNNGV. The CDR3 reads CASSLGLAGDTQYF. CDR3 DNA: TGTGCCAGCAGCCTCGGTCTAGCTGGAGATACGCAGTATTTT. The whole variable domain, remainder taken from reference TRBV11-2 and TRBJ2-3, is EAGVAQSPRYKIIEKRQSVAFWCNPISGHATLYWYQQILGQGPKLLIQFQNNGVVDDSQLPKDRFSAERLKGVDSTLKIQPAKLEDSAVYLCASSLGLAGDTQYFGPGTRLTVL.

This clonotype was detected a few times. The chain couples TRBV5-6 to TRBJ2-2, with D perhaps matching TRBD2 (5 bases). Germline CDR1 SGHDT, CDR2 YYEEEE. V lost 7 bases and J lost 5, with 15 bases in between. The CDR3 covers 14 residues. CDR3: CASRLGVGTGELFF. DNA for the CDR3: TGTGCCAGCCGTCTCGGGGTAGGGACCGGGGAGCTGTTTTTT.

This clonotype was seen a handful of times. This chain joins TRBV30 and TRBJ1-1; D gene ambiguous. The CDR3 contains 13 residues. V was trimmed by 3 bases and J by 5 bases, leaving 13 bases between them. Germline-derived CDR1 and CDR2 are GTSNPN and SVGIG (reference sequence). CDR3 in amino acids: CAWRVWDETEAFF. In DNA form, the CDR3 reads TGTGCCTGGAGGGTTTGGGATGAGACTGAAGCTTTCTTT.

The genes are TRBV12-3 or TRBV12-4 and TRBJ1-3; D is undetermined. This CDR3 has 12 amino acids. V was trimmed by 7 bases and J by 3 bases, leaving 7 bases between them. The CDR3 DNA is TGTGCCAGCACCCTTCTTGGAAACACCATATATTTT. It yields the protein CASTLLGNTIYF.

This clonotype was observed a handful of times. The chain joins TRBV12-3 or TRBV12-4 to TRBJ2-7; 9 nucleotides line up with TRBD2. The J segment lost 3 bases and the V segment lost 5 bases, leaving 8 bases of the junction unmatched. CDR3 length: 15 amino acids. The CDR3 region has the DNA TGTGCCAGCAGTCAACGGGGGACTAGCTTCTACGAGCAGTACTTC. It specifies CASSQRGTSFYEQYF.

The chain recombines TRBV7-9 with TRBJ2-5; D gene ambiguous. Per germline, CDR1 SEHNR and CDR2 FQNEAQ (reference sequence). CDR3 length: 13 amino acids. Trimming removed 3 bases at V and 5 bases at J, with 10 bases between. CDR3 in amino acids: CASSFISGETQYF. The CDR3 region has the DNA TGTGCCAGCAGCTTCATTTCCGGGGAGACCCAGTACTTC.

In this sample, this clonotype turned up many times. The chain couples TRBV5-1 to TRBJ1-2; D unresolved. Germline lookup yields CDR1 SGHRS and CDR2 YFSETQ. Trimming stripped 0 bases from V and 5 bases from J, with 14 bases between. This CDR3 has 15 amino acids. DNA for the CDR3: TGCGCCAGCAGCTTGGAGACCGGACTGAAGTATGGCTACACCTTC. It translates to CASSLETGLKYGYTF. The variable domain in full, with the rest retrieved from reference TRBV5-1 and TRBJ1-2, is KAGVTQTPRYLIKTRGQQVTLSCSPISGHRSVSWYQQTPGQGLQFLFEYFSETQRNKGNFPGRFSGRQFSNSRSEMNVSTLELGDSALYLCASSLETGLKYGYTFGSGTRLTVV.

The chain links TRBV12-3 or TRBV12-4 to TRBJ2-3; TRBD2 aligns across 8 bases. This CDR3 is 14 amino acids long. V trimming: 3 bases; J trimming: 4 bases; junction bases outside the gene matches: 3. This CDR3 reads CASSFSGSADTQYF. Written as DNA, the CDR3 is TGTGCCAGCAGTTTCAGCGGGAGTGCAGATACGCAGTATTTT.

This clonotype was counted a few times. V usage is TRBV6-2 or TRBV6-3 and J usage is TRBJ2-2; 9 bases fit TRBD2. V lost 0 bases to trimming and J lost 4 bases; unmatched junction nucleotides: 3. Germline V gives CDR1 MNHEY, CDR2 SVGEGT. There are 16 residues in the CDR3. CDR3 sequence reads: CASSYSRGRATGELFF. The CDR3 DNA is TGTGCCAGCAGTTACTCGCGCGGGAGGGCCACCGGGGAGCTGTTTTTT.

A few counts support this clonotype. The chain combines TRBV6-5 with TRBJ2-2; no clear D gene. The CDR3 has 16 amino acids. V dropped 2 bases and J dropped 0 bases, with 10 bases sitting between them. Germline CDR1 and CDR2: MNHEY and SVGAGI. The CDR3 here is CASSYGTYANTGELFF. The CDR3 DNA sequence: TGTGCCAGCAGTTACGGTACCTACGCGAACACCGGGGAGCTGTTTTTT.

In this sample, this clonotype turned up many times. This sequence joins TRBV20-1 and TRBJ1-1; D is perhaps TRBD1 (6 bases). V was clipped by 3 bases and J by 2 bases, with 16 bases between them. The germline V gene encodes CDR1 DFQATT and CDR2 SNEGSKA (reference sequence). The CDR3 length is 15 residues. The CDR3 DNA reads TGCAGTGCTAGCAACCCGGGACAAGGCAACACTGAAGCTTTCTTT. Translating gives CSASNPGQGNTEAFF.

This chain links TRBV3-1 with TRBJ2-2; 9 bases match TRBD2. Trimming cost V 1 base and J 5 bases; bases outside gene matches: 5. From germline, CDR1 is LGHDT and CDR2 YNNKEL (reference sequence). The CDR3 totals 16 residues. The CDR3 DNA reads TGTGCCAGCAGCCAAGGTAGCGGGAGTCTGACCGGGGAGCTGTTTTTT. As protein: CASSQGSGSLTGELFF.